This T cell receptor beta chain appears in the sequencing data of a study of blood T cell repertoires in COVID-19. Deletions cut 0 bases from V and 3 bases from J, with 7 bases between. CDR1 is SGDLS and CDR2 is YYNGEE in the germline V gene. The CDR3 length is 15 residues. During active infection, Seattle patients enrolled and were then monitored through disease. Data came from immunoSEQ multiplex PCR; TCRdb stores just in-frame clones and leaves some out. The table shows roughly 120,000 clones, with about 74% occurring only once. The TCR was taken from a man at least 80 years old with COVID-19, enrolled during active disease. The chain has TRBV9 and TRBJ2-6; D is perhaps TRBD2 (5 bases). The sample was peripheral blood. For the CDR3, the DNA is TGTGCCAGCAGCGTAGGAGGAGGTGGGGCCAACGTCCTGACTTTC. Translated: CASSVGGGGANVLTF.